The sequence of this TCR beta chain was determined in a study of tacrolimus-resistant gene-edited T cells for transplant recipients (dated by TCRdb to about 2020). Regarding the complete study: Using TCRbeta sequencing, clonality and clone numbers were compared between expanded FKBP12 knockout and unedited CMV-specific T cell products. A couple of donors were sequenced, each contributing one unedited and one FKBP12 knockout CMV-specific T cell product. As a safety check, repertoire sequencing was used to rule out clonal outgrowth driven by transformation after gene editing. General study outcomes and caveats: According to the authors' conclusion, gene editing neither drastically skewed the TCRbeta repertoire nor caused excessive clonal expansion. Repertoires from different donors showed no Morisita similarity, whereas knockout and unedited products from the same donor showed high similarity. The repertoire comparisons shown in Figure 5 were based on n = 2. Knockout and unedited products had comparable clonality, top-10 clone read coverage, and total clone numbers.

This clone is large (0.1 to 1%) in terms of sample share. Per-base qualities were not stored, and no clone one base away is much larger. TCRbeta sequencing used genomic DNA through the immunoSEQ service. The authors' analysis ran thus. Repertoires were analyzed with immunoSEQ ANALYZER 3.0, and Morisita similarity, clonality, top-10 clone coverage and total clone counts were computed. On the clonality scale, a value of 1 indicated a monoclonal product, while lower values indicated more diverse products. The immuneACCESS repertoire file appears here via TCRdb, limited to in-frame rearrangements. These files lack a portion of the clones; in checked studies, under half of the deficit traces to unresolved V genes, and the cause of the others is not known. That table gives V, J and clone size, and the DNA gave D and trimming. The sample records about 690 clones, about 50% of which are singletons. Over 70% of the sample is taken by the ten largest.

Before enrichment with an IFNgamma secretion assay kit, PBMCs were stimulated for 5 to 6 hours using overlapping CMV pp65 and IE-1 peptide pools. Unmodified control products were expanded in parallel and were not subjected to electroporation. After enrichment, the CMV-specific T cells were expanded in culture with recombinant human IL-7 and IL-15. Before being cryopreserved, the T cell products spent 20 to 25 days in culture. After activation, IFNgamma secretion was used to enrich CMV-specific T cells from PBMCs. The receptor was isolated from a human donor in good health, a blood donor. Sample: a CMV-specific product grown in culture. The cell subset or site label for this specimen denotes: expanded CMV-specific T cell product isolated by IFNgamma secretion after CMV peptide stimulation.

The CDR3 reads CASRTTQSDQPQHF. The bases read TGTGCCAGCCGTACAACCCAGTCGGATCAGCCCCAGCATTTT. The chain joins TRBV28 to TRBJ1-5; the D gene is not confidently resolved. From the cysteine up to the phenylalanine, the CDR3 has a length of 14 residues. Only CDR3 DNA remains: 42 bases, in frame from the first base. The junction shows trimming of 8 bases on V and 5 bases on J, plus 16 bases between the germline ends. The germline V gene gives CDR1 as MDHEN and CDR2 as SYDVKM.